A single sample is the source of the 5 T cell receptor beta chains below, sequenced in a study of blood T cell repertoires in COVID-19. Using immunoSEQ multiplex PCR, the repertoire was profiled, and TCRdb retains in-frame clones only, with some absent. The sample yields about 200,000 clones, about nine tenths seen once. Sequenced input: peripheral blood. All receptors come from a man between 40 and 49 years old with acute or convalescent COVID-19.

V usage is TRBV3-1 (or the pseudogene TRBV3-2) and J usage is TRBJ2-7; 14 bases agree with TRBD2. This CDR3 region has 19 residues. Germline V gene data show CDR1 as LGHDT and CDR2 as YNNKEL (reference sequence). The V segment lost 8 bases and the J segment 0 bases; nucleotides outside the gene matches: 15. The chain's CDR3 is CASGLNRTSGGNGSYEQYF. In DNA form, the CDR3 reads TGTGCCAGCGGACTTAACAGGACTAGCGGGGGGAACGGCTCCTACGAGCAGTACTTC.

V usage is TRBV4-1 and J usage is TRBJ1-2; D gene unclear. Germline V lookup: CDR1 MGHRA, CDR2 YSYEKL. The CDR3 extends over 12 amino acids. V lost 2 bases and J lost 14, with 15 bases in between. CDR3 protein: CASSQNRWFVTF. The CDR3 coding sequence is TGCGCCAGCAGCCAAAATCGGTGGTTCGTTACCTTC.

The V and J genes are TRBV4-3 and TRBJ1-5, with D unclear. The V end was cut by 0 bases, the J end by 0 bases, with 18 bases between. The germline V gene has CDR1 LGHNA and CDR2 YSLEER. The CDR3 spans 19 residues. CDR3 sequence reads: CASSQDLGAAEYSNQPQHF. The DNA for the CDR3 is TGCGCCAGCAGCCAAGACCTAGGAGCGGCTGAATATAGCAATCAGCCCCAGCATTTT.

This clone occurred a few times. In DNA, the CDR3 is TGTGCCAGCAGCTTAGGCGGGCAGGAGTACACCTTC. It translates to CASSLGGQEYTF. The rearrangement links TRBV7-9 to TRBJ1-2, with unresolved D. The length of the CDR3 is 12 residues. Trimming removed 1 base at V and 11 bases at J, with 11 bases between. Per the germline V gene, CDR1 is SEHNR and CDR2 is FQNEAQ (reference sequence).

V gene TRBV5-1 combines with J gene TRBJ1-2, with 12 bases matching TRBD1. This CDR3 has 16 residues. Germline-derived CDR1 and CDR2 are SGHRS and YFSETQ. Trimming took 0 bases from V and 7 from J; bases not matched to a gene: 7. DNA of the CDR3: TGCGCCAGCAGCTTGGTCCGGGACAGGGGGCAAGGTGGCTACACCTTC. Protein product: CASSLVRDRGQGGYTF.